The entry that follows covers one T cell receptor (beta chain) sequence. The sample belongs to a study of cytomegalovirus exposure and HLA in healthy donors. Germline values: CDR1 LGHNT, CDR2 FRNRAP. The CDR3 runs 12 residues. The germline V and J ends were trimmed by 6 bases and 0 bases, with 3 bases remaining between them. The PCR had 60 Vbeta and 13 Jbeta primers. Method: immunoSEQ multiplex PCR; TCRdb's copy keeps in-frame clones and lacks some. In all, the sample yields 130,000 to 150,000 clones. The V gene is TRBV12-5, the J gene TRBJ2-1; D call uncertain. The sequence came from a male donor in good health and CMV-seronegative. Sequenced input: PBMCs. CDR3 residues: CASGYSYNEQFF. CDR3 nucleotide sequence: TGTGCTAGTGGCTACTCCTACAATGAGCAGTTCTTC. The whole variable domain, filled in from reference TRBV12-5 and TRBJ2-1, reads DARVTQTPRHKVTEMGQEVTMRCQPILGHNTVFWYRQTMMQGLELLAYFRNRAPLDDSGMPKDRFSAEMPDATLATLKIQPSEPRDSAVYFCASGYSYNEQFFGPGTRLTVL.